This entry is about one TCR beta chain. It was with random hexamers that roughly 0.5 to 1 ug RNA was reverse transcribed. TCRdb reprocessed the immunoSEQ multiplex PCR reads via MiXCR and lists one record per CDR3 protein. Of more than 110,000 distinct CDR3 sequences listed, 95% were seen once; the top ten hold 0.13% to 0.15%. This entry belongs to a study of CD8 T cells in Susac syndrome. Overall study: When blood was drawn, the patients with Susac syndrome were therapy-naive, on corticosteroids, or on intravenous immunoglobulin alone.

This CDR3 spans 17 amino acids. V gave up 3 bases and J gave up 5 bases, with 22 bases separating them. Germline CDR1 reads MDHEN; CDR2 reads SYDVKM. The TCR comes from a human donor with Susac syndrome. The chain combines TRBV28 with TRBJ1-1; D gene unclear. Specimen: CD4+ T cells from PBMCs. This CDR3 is CASSLQGSGLFSTEAFF. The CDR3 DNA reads TGTGCCAGCAGTTTGCAAGGGTCTGGTCTGTTTTCGACTGAAGCTTTCTTT.